This entry concerns a single T cell receptor beta chain. Its antigen is currently unknown. This entry belongs to a study of cytomegalovirus exposure and HLA in healthy donors. CDR1 KGHSH and CDR2 LQKENI come from the germline V gene. The CDR3 is made up of 16 amino acids. V was clipped by 4 bases and J by 4 bases, with 18 bases between them. The donors belonged to the roughly 120-subject validation cohort, separate from the roughly 700-subject first cohort. Repertoires were generated with immunoSEQ multiplex PCR, while TCRdb's copy carries only in-frame clones and drops some. Of under 200,000 clones listed, around four fifths are singletons. Study observations and caveats: For most TCR sequences rarity was the rule, although some public TCRs occurred in many donors. Reportedly, cytomegalovirus status was diagnosed with high sensitivity and specificity.

This sequence joins TRBV18 and TRBJ2-3; weak D call: TRBD2 (6 bases). This sequence was found in a man aged 18 to 29 in good health and CMV-seropositive. Material: PBMCs. CDR3 sequence: CASSLDSGYGADTQYF. The CDR3 region has the DNA TGTGCCAGCTCACTCGACAGCGGGTATGGGGCAGATACGCAGTATTTT.